This entry lists 32 T cell receptor beta chains sequenced from one sample in a study of shared clonotypes between healthy human individuals. Profiling relied on immunoSEQ multiplex PCR, and the TCRdb table lists in-frame clones only, not all of them. The sample lists about 330,000 clones, under 80% occurring once. Sequencing was carried out using memory CD4+ T cells sorted from blood. Subset given: CD45RA-negative fraction. The source of these receptors is a man younger than 40 in good health.

The table lists this clone with a count of one. The chain joins TRBV7-4 to TRBJ1-2; tentative D call: TRBD1 (5 bases). This CDR3 has 15 amino acids. Trimming shortened V by 5 bases and J by 2 bases, and 15 bases separated the two germline ends. Germline V gene data show CDR1 as SGHVT and CDR2 as SQSDAQ. The CDR3 reads CASSPLGGVNYGYTF. Here the CDR3 DNA reads TGTGCCAGCAGCCCCCTCGGGGGGGTAAACTATGGCTACACCTTC.

The chain joins TRBV2 to TRBJ1-3; TRBD1 is a possible D gene (6 bases). CDR1 and CDR2 (germline): SNHLY, FYNNEI. This CDR3 is built from 14 residues. The V end was cut by 4 bases, the J end by 0 bases, with 7 bases between. The CDR3 region is CASSAQGSGNTIYF. As DNA, the CDR3 is TGTGCCAGCAGTGCACAGGGCTCTGGAAACACCATATATTTT. The full variable domain, rest sourced from reference TRBV2 and TRBJ1-3, is EPEVTQTPSHQVTQMGQEVILRCVPISNHLYFYWYRQILGQKVEFLVSFYNNEISEKSEIFDDQFSVERPDGSNFTLKIRSTKLEDSAMYFCASSAQGSGNTIYFGEGSWLTVV.

This clone was detected many times. The chain combines TRBV6-1 with TRBJ2-7, with 8 bases lining up with TRBD1. Germline V gene data show CDR1 as MNHNS and CDR2 as SASEGT. J was trimmed by 3 bases and V by 4 bases; bases with no gene match: 8. The CDR3 covers 15 residues. The CDR3 coding sequence is TGTGCCAGCAGTGTTTACCAGGGGGCGAGCTACGAGCAGTACTTC. It encodes CASSVYQGASYEQYF.

The chain recombines TRBV6-6 with TRBJ1-5, with a tentative D call TRBD1 (5 bases). Trimming removed 2 bases from V and 4 bases from J, with 12 bases in between. The CDR3 extends over 15 amino acids. Germline V CDR1 and CDR2: MNHNY, SVGAGI (reference sequence). The CDR3 coding sequence is TGTGCCAGCAGTTACCCTTCCGCAGGGAATCAGCCCCAGCATTTT. It encodes CASSYPSAGNQPQHF.

The rearrangement uses TRBV27 and TRBJ2-3; D ambiguous. V dropped 1 base and J dropped 11 bases, with 10 bases sitting between them. This CDR3 contains 12 residues. CDR1 is MNHEY and CDR2 is SMNVEV in the germline V gene (reference sequence). Written as DNA, the CDR3 is TGTGCCAGCAGTTTATTAGGCGAATTGCAGTATTTT. It encodes CASSLLGELQYF.

V and J are TRBV7-9 and TRBJ2-7; D is possibly TRBD2 (6 bases). V was trimmed by 3 bases and J by 7 bases, leaving 10 bases between them. This CDR3 comprises 12 residues. Germline CDR1 and CDR2: SEHNR and FQNEAQ (reference sequence). CDR3: CASSFVGGEQYF. The DNA of the CDR3 is TGTGCCAGCAGCTTTGTGGGGGGAGAGCAGTACTTC.

V is TRBV10-3 and J is TRBJ2-6, with D tentatively TRBD1 (6 bases). Germline values: CDR1 ENHRY, CDR2 SYGVKD. The V gene lost 10 bases and the J gene lost 4 bases, with 17 bases spanning the gap. The CDR3 is 15 residues long. CDR3 loop: CASSGTTPGANVLTF. The CDR3 DNA follows: TGTGCCAGCTCCGGGACAACTCCCGGGGCCAACGTCCTGACTTTC.

This clone has only a few counts. The chain recombines TRBV10-3 with TRBJ2-7, with 8 bases aligning to TRBD1. V shed 11 bases, J shed 4 bases, and the junction held 4 bases outside the gene matches. The CDR3 has 11 amino acids. Germline CDR1 is ENHRY and CDR2 is SYGVKD. CDR3 DNA sequence: TGTGCCGCTGGACAGGGATACGAGCAGTACTTC. Translation: CAAGQGYEQYF.

The chain uses TRBV28 and TRBJ1-1; 8 bases map to TRBD1. The germline CDR1 and CDR2 sequences are MDHEN and SYDVKM. V shed 5 bases and J 0 bases; nucleotides not matched to a gene: 8. The CDR3 is made up of 16 amino acids. CDR3 coding DNA: TGTGCCAGCAGTGACAGGGGTTTCCGAGTGAACACTGAAGCTTTCTTT. Its translation: CASSDRGFRVNTEAFF. The whole variable domain, remainder taken from reference TRBV28 and TRBJ1-1, is DVKVTQSSRYLVKRTGEKVFLECVQDMDHENMFWYRQDPGLGLRLIYFSYDVKMKEKGDIPEGYSVSREKKERFSLILESASTNQTSMYLCASSDRGFRVNTEAFFGQGTRLTVV.

This clone was counted a few times. The genes are TRBV5-1 and TRBJ1-5; D remains unclear. V lost 0 bases and J 5 bases, leaving 9 bases between the germline ends. This CDR3 spans 14 amino acids. Germline-derived CDR1 and CDR2 are SGHRS and YFSETQ. In DNA form, the CDR3 reads TGCGCCAGCAGCTTGGCCTCAACAGATCAGCCCCAGCATTTT. This sequence encodes CASSLASTDQPQHF.

The V call is TRBV5-6, the J call TRBJ2-5, with TRBD1 as a possible D gene (6 bases). Trimming removed 4 bases from V and 4 bases from J, with 11 bases in between. In germline, CDR1 is SGHDT, CDR2 YYEEEE. CDR3 length: 13 amino acids. CDR3 region: CASSPTGLETQYF. The CDR3 DNA sequence: TGTGCCAGCAGCCCAACAGGGCTAGAGACCCAGTACTTC.

The J gene is TRBJ1-2, the V gene TRBV25-1; 7 bases are shared with TRBD1. V was clipped by 3 bases and J by 8 bases; unmatched bases: 3. The CDR3 length is 12 residues. Germline loops: CDR1 MGHDK, CDR2 SYGVNS. The CDR3 bases are TGTGCCAGCAGTGAGAGGACAGGCGGCTACACCTTC. It codes for CASSERTGGYTF.

The CDR3 sequence: CASSQQGSNEKLFF. The CDR3, as DNA: TGTGCCAGTAGTCAACAGGGAAGTAATGAAAAACTGTTTTTT. This chain uses TRBV19 with TRBJ1-4; TRBD1 is a possible D gene (6 bases). CDR1 is LNHDA and CDR2 is SQIVND in the germline V gene (reference sequence). Trimming took off 5 bases at V and 4 bases at J, with 11 bases between the two ends. This CDR3 has 14 amino acids.

The chain is built from TRBV5-1 and TRBJ2-2; no clear D gene. Germline CDR1 is SGHRS and CDR2 is YFSETQ. The ends were cut back, 0 bases at V and 6 bases at J, with 9 bases in the middle. The CDR3 has 14 residues. CDR3 in amino acids: CASSLAPRAGELFF. CDR3 DNA sequence: TGCGCCAGCAGCTTGGCTCCTAGGGCCGGGGAGCTGTTTTTT.

The rearrangement uses TRBV19 and TRBJ1-1; D is undetermined. Germline assignment: CDR1 LNHDA and CDR2 SQIVND (reference sequence). This CDR3 comprises 16 residues. V shed 5 bases and J shed 0 bases, with 16 bases lying between them. This chain's CDR3 is CASSPSPGRLNTEAFF. In nucleotides, the CDR3 is TGTGCCAGTAGTCCCAGCCCCGGCAGGTTGAACACTGAAGCTTTCTTT.

This sequence joins TRBV7-2 and TRBJ2-3, with D possibly TRBD2 on 6 matching bases. This CDR3 has 17 amino acids. CDR1 is SGHTA, CDR2 FQGNSA, per germline. Trimming left V 4 bases short and J 3 bases short, with 20 bases between. In nucleotides, the CDR3 is TGTGCCAGCAGCTGGCCCCGGGACTCACAATCAACAGATACGCAGTATTTT. Translated: CASSWPRDSQSTDTQYF.

V and J are TRBV11-3 and TRBJ2-1; 8 bases are a match to TRBD1. The CDR3 runs to 18 residues. With 5 bases clipped from V and 2 bases from J, the junction kept 14 bases outside the gene matches. CDR1 and CDR2 (germline): SGHNT, YENEEA. CDR3 in DNA: TGTGCCAGCAGCCATACAGGTTGGGGGACAGGTACCTACAATGAGCAGTTCTTC. Translation gives CASSHTGWGTGTYNEQFF.

A word on this clone: Relative to the germline gene, one junction end is altered; a read error may explain this. The chain has TRBV7-7 and TRBJ2-1; tentatively, D is TRBD2 (5 bases). This CDR3 has 14 amino acids. Looked up from germline, CDR1 is SSHAT and CDR2 is FNYEAQ (reference sequence). CDR3 sequence (DNA): TGTGCTAGCAGCCCCTCGTCGCGGGACAATGAGCAGTTCTTC. It specifies CASSPSSRDNEQFF.

This clone has more than one count but fewer than ten. The gene calls are TRBV5-8 and TRBJ1-2; 8 bases map to TRBD1. The germline gives CDR1 SGHTS, CDR2 YDEGEE. The junction had 6 bases not matched to a gene; V was cut back by 5 bases and J by 3 bases. This CDR3 has 14 residues. The CDR3 reads CASRRQGRDYGYTF. CDR3 DNA: TGTGCCAGCAGACGACAGGGGAGGGACTATGGCTACACCTTC.

V usage is TRBV11-2 and J usage is TRBJ1-1; D ambiguous. The V end was cut by 5 bases, the J end by 6 bases, with 19 bases between. Germline CDR1 SGHAT, CDR2 FQNNGV. The CDR3 contains 15 residues. The CDR3 DNA reads as TGTGCCAGCAGCCCGCTGGGAGGGTACCAGGCTGAAGCTTTCTTT. Encoded protein: CASSPLGGYQAEAFF. The variable domain in full, completed from reference TRBV11-2 and TRBJ1-1, reads EAGVAQSPRYKIIEKRQSVAFWCNPISGHATLYWYQQILGQGPKLLIQFQNNGVVDDSQLPKDRFSAERLKGVDSTLKIQPAKLEDSAVYLCASSPLGGYQAEAFFGQGTRLTVV.

This clone was counted once. This chain uses TRBV7-3 with TRBJ2-1; D is undetermined. The ends were cut back, 6 bases at V and 4 bases at J, with 19 bases in the middle. The CDR3 spans 16 residues. Germline lookup yields CDR1 SGHTA and CDR2 FQGTGA. CDR3 coding DNA: TGTGCCAGCAGGCCAAAAGCCGAATCACATTACAATGAGCAGTTCTTC. As protein: CASRPKAESHYNEQFF.

This clone was counted a few times. The V call is TRBV4-1, the J call TRBJ2-6; TRBD2 might be the D (5 bases). With 4 bases removed from V and 0 bases from J, the gap between germline ends came to 16 bases. Germline V gene lookup returns CDR1 MGHRA and CDR2 YSYEKL. The CDR3 spans 18 residues. This CDR3 is CASSRSALGGSGANVLTF. The CDR3, as DNA: TGCGCCAGCAGCCGTAGCGCCCTAGGCGGCTCTGGGGCCAACGTCCTGACTTTC.

The table lists this clone with many counts. The rearrangement links TRBV18 to TRBJ2-7; D unclear. Per germline, CDR1 KGHSH and CDR2 LQKENI. The length of the CDR3 is 15 residues. Trimming took 3 bases from V and 6 from J, leaving 18 bases between them. The CDR3 is CASSPRVAQYAEQYF. The CDR3 coding sequence is TGTGCCAGCTCACCTCGGGTAGCTCAGTACGCCGAGCAGTACTTC.

The V and J genes are TRBV11-2 and TRBJ2-5; D call uncertain. CDR3 length: 12 residues. Trimming stripped 3 bases from V and 5 bases from J, with 7 bases between. The germline V gene has CDR1 SGHAT and CDR2 FQNNGV. CDR3 coding DNA: TGTGCCAGCAGCTTCTTCATGGAGACCCAGTACTTC. Protein product: CASSFFMETQYF.

The chain carries TRBV2 and TRBJ2-5; D not resolved. Trimming left V 2 bases short and J 11 bases short, with 9 bases between. CDR1 and CDR2 from the germline V gene are SNHLY and FYNNEI. This CDR3 spans 11 amino acids. CDR3 amino acids: CASSERPVQYF. In DNA form, the CDR3 reads TGTGCCAGCAGTGAACGGCCGGTGCAGTACTTC.

The V call is TRBV28, the J call TRBJ1-2, with a weak D call TRBD1 (5 bases). The CDR3 runs 14 residues. Germline V lookup: CDR1 MDHEN, CDR2 SYDVKM. Trimming cost V 5 bases and J 1 base, with 11 bases left between them. The chain's CDR3 is CASSTGQRNYGYTF. CDR3 DNA: TGTGCCAGCAGTACCGGACAACGTAACTATGGCTACACCTTC.

The J gene is TRBJ2-7, the V gene TRBV6-5, with TRBD2 identical over 8 bases. Germline CDR1 and CDR2: MNHEY and SVGAGI. The V and J ends lost 5 bases and 4 bases, in that order; junction bases with no gene match: 10. CDR3 size: 15 residues. This CDR3 is CASSPRRTSLYEQYF. DNA for the CDR3: TGTGCCAGCAGTCCTCGGAGGACTAGCCTGTACGAGCAGTACTTC.

This chain connects TRBV5-6 to TRBJ2-3; possible D gene TRBD2, 6 bases. V was clipped by 3 bases and J by 5 bases, with 13 bases between them. Per the germline V gene, CDR1 is SGHDT and CDR2 is YYEEEE. CDR3 length: 14 residues. The DNA for the CDR3 is TGTGCCAGCAGCTCGGGCCGGCGGGGAGATACGCAGTATTTT. Protein: CASSSGRRGDTQYF.

This clone has a handful of counts. This chain joins TRBV11-3 and TRBJ2-2, with D possibly TRBD2 on 5 matching bases. Trimming shortened V by 5 bases and J by 0 bases, and 10 bases separated the two germline ends. This CDR3 is 15 amino acids long. CDR1 is SGHNT, CDR2 YENEEA, per germline. The CDR3 DNA reads TGTGCCAGCAGCGCCGCCGGGACGAACACCGGGGAGCTGTTTTTT. Amino acids: CASSAAGTNTGELFF.

V usage is TRBV7-7 and J usage is TRBJ2-5; 14 nucleotides match TRBD2. In germline, CDR1 is SSHAT, CDR2 FNYEAQ (reference sequence). CDR3 size: 17 residues. Trimming took 5 bases from V and 7 from J; bases not matched to a gene: 12. The CDR3 loop is CASSPRTSGRTPTTQYF. The CDR3 DNA reads TGTGCCAGCAGCCCTCGGACTAGCGGGAGGACCCCAACGACCCAGTACTTC.

This rearrangement joins TRBV9 to TRBJ2-2; D possibly corresponds to TRBD2 (5 bases). The CDR3 contains 15 residues. Per germline, CDR1 SGDLS and CDR2 YYNGEE. V shed 6 bases and J shed 5 bases, with 17 bases lying between them. The DNA of the CDR3 is TGTGCCAGCAATAGTGGGGTAGCGTTGACCGGGGAGCTGTTTTTT. It codes for CASNSGVALTGELFF.

The V and J genes are TRBV6-5 and TRBJ2-3; D call uncertain. The CDR3 is 14 residues long. Germline V CDR1 and CDR2: MNHEY, SVGAGI. Trimming shortened V by 0 bases and J by 1 base, and 5 bases separated the two germline ends. The CDR3 sequence: CASSYSAGTDTQYF. CDR3 in DNA: TGTGCCAGCAGTTACTCGGCCGGCACAGATACGCAGTATTTT.